This note documents a single T cell receptor (beta chain) sequence. Germline V gives CDR1 LGHDT, CDR2 YNNKEL (reference sequence). The CDR3 is made up of 13 amino acids. Trimming took 2 bases from V and 7 from J, leaving 8 bases between them. The data originate from a study of blood T cell repertoires in COVID-19. Study-wide background: Sample material is recorded as cDNA or gDNA derived from T cells, B-cell-depleted T cells, or PBMCs.

Original processing methods: How many nucleated cells were present was estimated from reference gene primer amplification. TCRdb's table, derived via immunoSEQ multiplex PCR, lists solely in-frame clones and lacks some. V and J calls and clone size are given by that table; D and trimming were obtained from the DNA. The sample consists of more than 140,000 clones, about 91% of them appearing once. This TCR came from a woman aged 55-69 years with acute or convalescent COVID-19. This chain joins TRBV3-1 (or the pseudogene TRBV3-2) and TRBJ2-2, with D uncertain. Sequences were obtained from peripheral blood. The CDR3: CASSQRQVGELFF. The DNA for the CDR3 is TGTGCCAGCAGCCAACGGCAGGTCGGGGAGCTGTTTTTT.